The rows below give T cell receptor beta chains drawn from one sample of a study of T cell responses to AZD1222 COVID-19 vaccine. Sequencing was performed with immunoSEQ multiplex PCR; in TCRdb, only in-frame clones are kept and a portion is missing. This sample has roughly 120,000 clones, with approximately 84% found just once. The sequencing here drew on peripheral blood, taken on day 0 of AZD1222 vaccination. Receptors were obtained from an adult in good health. CDR3s include the opening cysteine and the closing phenylalanine or tryptophan. The D gene is left open where the match is weak. Expanded clones get a size class; other rows say once, few or many, or leave the size out.

D,V,size,J,CDR3
.,TRBV9,.,TRBJ2-3,CASSVGKSTDTQYF
TRBD1,TRBV6-5,.,TRBJ1-1,CASSTTGGSTEAFF
TRBD2,TRBV9,once,TRBJ2-3,CASSVLGLAGGVATQYF
TRBD1,TRBV18,.,TRBJ2-7,CATQGATEQYF
.,TRBV28,.,TRBJ2-7,CASSTLDGGSREQYF
.,TRBV18,.,TRBJ2-4,CASSPPVAGNIQYF
TRBD1,TRBV6-2/TRBV6-3,.,TRBJ1-1,CASSNLLGQGGAFF
.,TRBV9,.,TRBJ2-2,CASSADFLTGELFF
.,TRBV10-1,.,TRBJ2-3,CASKGGGTVTDTQYF
TRBD2,TRBV12-3/TRBV12-4,.,TRBJ2-7,CASSWTRYEQYF
.,TRBV28,.,TRBJ2-7,CASSTTGPLVQYF
TRBD2,TRBV5-1,few,TRBJ2-3,CASSPLVSGTSARDTQYF
.,TRBV19,once,TRBJ2-7,CASSIWGGYEQYF
TRBD2,TRBV7-2,.,TRBJ2-2,CASSFSGTNTGELFF
TRBD1,TRBV29-1,.,TRBJ2-3,CSAEGQGTDTQYF
.,TRBV7-2,.,TRBJ1-2,CASSPGQPNGYTF
TRBD1,TRBV11-3,.,TRBJ2-7,CASSLGTGGNDEQYF
.,TRBV5-1,.,TRBJ2-3,CASSLGEGGSTDTQYF
.,TRBV15,.,TRBJ2-1,CATSRRAGSYNEQFF
.,TRBV10-3,.,TRBJ1-2,CAISEEQGSYGYTF
TRBD1,TRBV6-5,.,TRBJ1-2,CASSYSTGTGVGGYTF
.,TRBV2,.,TRBJ1-2,CASSSRSTNGYTF
.,TRBV28,.,TRBJ1-6,CASSLQGAPAPLHF
TRBD2,TRBV5-5,.,TRBJ2-3,CASSLDGTSADTQYF
.,TRBV7-6,.,TRBJ2-2,CASSNLGQATGELFF
.,TRBV21-1,.,TRBJ1-1,CASSKGDRGTWNTEAFF
.,TRBV18,.,TRBJ2-7,CASSPLRAPGEQYF
.,TRBV15,.,TRBJ2-2,CATSPPRANTGELFF
TRBD2,TRBV10-3,.,TRBJ2-2,CAISPDPAGYTGELFF
TRBD1,TRBV5-1,.,TRBJ2-7,CASSAVGTGEYF
TRBD1,TRBV10-3,.,TRBJ1-5,CAISTGTGGNQPQHF
.,TRBV18,.,TRBJ2-3,CASSPPITDTQYF
.,TRBV3-1/TRBV3-2,.,TRBJ2-5,CASSTVAGQGETQYF
.,TRBV2,few,TRBJ1-1,CASWGWNTEAFF
.,TRBV27,.,TRBJ1-2,CASSLKRTDYGYTF
.,TRBV28,.,TRBJ1-1,CASSFRQINTEAFF
TRBD2,TRBV4-1,.,TRBJ2-7,CASSHSTSNEQYF
.,TRBV5-1,.,TRBJ2-4,CASSSLGTAGNIQYF
.,TRBV4-1,.,TRBJ1-5,CASSQTPNGNQPQHF
TRBD1,TRBV11-3,once,TRBJ2-5,CASSLGGTADQETQYF
TRBD1,TRBV6-5,.,TRBJ1-2,CASSTYAGTGNGYTF
.,TRBV29-1,few,TRBJ2-3,CSVEGTPSSTDTQYF
.,TRBV5-6,.,TRBJ2-7,CASSRGDRYEQYF